This T cell receptor (beta chain) derives from a study of Ad26.COV2.S vaccination and SARS-CoV-2 variants. Study observations and caveats: It is possible that the TCR breadth and depth analyses underestimated the total T cell responses.

A single count supports this clone. The antigen is undetermined. Deletions cut 3 bases from V and 4 bases from J, with 11 bases between. CDR1 and CDR2 (germline): SGHTA, FQGTGA. The CDR3 is 14 residues long. Treatment indicated: over 15 received Ad26.COV2.S at low or high dose, single or two shots; roughly five received placebo; per-sample allocation not given. Each sample was drawn 63 days after the first injection (of vaccine or placebo). This table comes from immunoSEQ multiplex PCR, and its TCRdb copy is limited to in-frame clones, with some not included. The data hold approximately 300,000 clones, with 70% to 90% observed a single time.

The chain joins TRBV7-3 to TRBJ2-3; TRBD2 might be the D (7 bases). The receptor comes from a person aged 18-65 years who received the Ad26.COV2.S COVID-19 vaccine or a placebo. Sequencing was performed on peripheral blood, taken in a trial of Ad26.COV2.S vaccine versus placebo. This chain's CDR3 is CASSLWGGADTQYF. CDR3 in DNA: TGTGCCAGCAGCTTGTGGGGGGGCGCAGATACGCAGTATTTT. The full variable domain, rest sourced from reference TRBV7-3 and TRBJ2-3, is GAGVSQTPSNKVTEKGKYVELRCDPISGHTALYWYRQSLGQGPEFLIYFQGTGAADDSGLPNDRFFAVRPEGSVSTLKIQRTERGDSAVYLCASSLWGGADTQYFGPGTRLTVL.